The clone carrying this T cell receptor beta chain came up once. No antigen is known for it. The data belong to a study of cytomegalovirus exposure and HLA in healthy donors. Study findings and constraints: Most TCR sequences were uncommon, yet certain public TCRs appeared in many donors. Confirmation in vitro established that three CMV-associated chains were specific for CMV antigens.

The CDR3 is 13 residues long. V lost 4 bases to trimming and J lost 3 bases; unmatched junction nucleotides: 4. CDR1 and CDR2 (germline): GTSNPN, SVGIG (reference sequence). Assay used: immunoSEQ multiplex PCR; TCRdb lists only in-frame clones, some missing. The table lists about 120,000 clones, about 96% of them singletons. The origin of this receptor is a man aged 18 to 30 in good health and CMV-seronegative. The chain carries TRBV30 and TRBJ2-7; 9 nucleotides line up with TRBD2. Sequenced: PBMCs. The CDR3 spells CAWNPAGGYEQYF. The CDR3 DNA reads TGTGCCTGGAATCCAGCGGGGGGCTACGAGCAGTACTTC.